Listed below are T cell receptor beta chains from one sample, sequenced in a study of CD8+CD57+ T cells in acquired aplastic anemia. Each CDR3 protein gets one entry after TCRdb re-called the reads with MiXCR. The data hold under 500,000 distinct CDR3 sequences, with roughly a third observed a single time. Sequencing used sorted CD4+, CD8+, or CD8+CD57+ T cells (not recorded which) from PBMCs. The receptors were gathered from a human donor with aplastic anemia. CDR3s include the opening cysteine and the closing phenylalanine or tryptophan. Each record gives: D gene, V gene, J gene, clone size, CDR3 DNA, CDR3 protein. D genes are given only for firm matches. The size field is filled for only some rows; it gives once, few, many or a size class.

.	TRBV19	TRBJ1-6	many	TGTGCCAGTAGTATGTCCCGGGTAGGGGTTTCACCCCTCCACTTT	CASSMSRVGVSPLHF
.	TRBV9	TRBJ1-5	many	TGTGCCAGCAGCGTAGACGGCTATAGCAATCAGCCCCAGCATTTT	CASSVDGYSNQPQHF
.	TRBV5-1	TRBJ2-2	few	TGCGCCAGCACAGGAGGGACACCAGTCACCGGGGAGCTGTTTTTT	CASTGGTPVTGELFF
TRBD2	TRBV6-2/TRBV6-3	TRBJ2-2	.	TGTGCCAGCAGTTACTCGATTCGGACAACTAGCGCGAACACCGGGGAGCTGTTTTTT	CASSYSIRTTSANTGELFF
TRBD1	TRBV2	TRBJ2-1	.	TGTGCCAGCAGCGTGGCCGGGACAGGGAACAATGAGCAGTTCTTC	CASSVAGTGNNEQFF
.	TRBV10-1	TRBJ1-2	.	TGCGCCAGCAGTGAAGGGCAGGGAGCTAACTATGGCTACACCTTC	CASSEGQGANYGYTF
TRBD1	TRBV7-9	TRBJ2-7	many	TGTGCCAGCAGTTCGACCGGGACAGGGGTTTTGAGAGAGCAGTACTTC	CASSSTGTGVLREQYF
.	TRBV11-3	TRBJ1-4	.	TGTGCCAGCAGCTTAGAGACCTATCCGAATGAAAAACTGTTTTTT	CASSLETYPNEKLFF
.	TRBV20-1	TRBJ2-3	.	TGCAGTGCTAGCCACGGGGCGGGAAGAGGGGATACGCAGTATTTT	CSASHGAGRGDTQYF
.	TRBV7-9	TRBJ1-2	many	TGTGCCAGCAGCCCCTCCACGCAGTCTTTAGGAGGCTACACCTTC	CASSPSTQSLGGYTF
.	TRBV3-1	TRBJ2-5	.	TGTGCCAGCAGCCAAAGTGGTAGGGAAGAGACCCAGTACTTC	CASSQSGREETQYF
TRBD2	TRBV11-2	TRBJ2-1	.	TGTGCCAGCAGACAAGCGGGGGGGCGTGGCAATGAGCAGTTCTTC	CASRQAGGRGNEQFF